This TCR beta chain is drawn from a study of blood T cell repertoires in COVID-19. Study context: The samples span acute and convalescent COVID-19 from the United States, Italy and Spain. Nucleic acid was either cDNA or gDNA, and it came from T cells, B-cell-depleted T cells, or PBMCs.

The CDR3 runs to 16 residues. Trimming removed 2 bases from V and 2 bases from J; junction bases left unmatched: 5. Per the germline V gene, CDR1 is SGHTA and CDR2 is FQGTGA. As originally analysed: Scientists estimated how many nucleated cells there were by amplifying reference gene primers. Sequencing used immunoSEQ multiplex PCR; TCRdb keeps in-frame clones, though not all of them. That table supplies the V and J calls and clone size; D and trimming were determined from the DNA. The data contain hundreds of thousands of clones, roughly 89% of them seen just once; the ten biggest clones take up about 6.5%.

The sequence was obtained from a man aged 60 to 69 who had recovered from COVID-19. This chain uses TRBV7-3 with TRBJ2-3; 9 bases are shared with TRBD2. Sequencing was carried out using peripheral blood. The CDR3 coding sequence is TGTGCCAGCAGCTTAGGCGGGAGGGCCTACACAGATACGCAGTATTTT. Translated: CASSLGGRAYTDTQYF. Together with reference TRBV7-3 and TRBJ2-3, the CDR3 gives the full variable domain: GAGVSQTPSNKVTEKGKYVELRCDPISGHTALYWYRQSLGQGPEFLIYFQGTGAADDSGLPNDRFFAVRPEGSVSTLKIQRTERGDSAVYLCASSLGGRAYTDTQYFGPGTRLTVL.